One sample yielded the 17 T cell receptor beta chains listed below, sequenced in a study of T cells in Graves' hyperthyroidism and ophthalmopathy. RNA transcripts yielded amplified TCR beta CDR3 regions. When the TCR CDR3 underwent first-round RT-PCR, the HTBI primer set was used. MiXCR was run by TCRdb on the multiplex PCR reads, yielding one entry per CDR3 protein. The data contain fewer than 650,000 distinct CDR3 sequences, approximately 49% of them singletons. The sequenced sample was peripheral blood or thyroid tissue (not recorded which). The receptor set was obtained from an adult woman with Graves' disease, either hyperthyroidism or ophthalmopathy (not recorded which).

The chain employs TRBV29-1 and TRBJ2-7, with 8 bases that match TRBD1. V shed 4 bases, J shed 6 bases, and the junction held 11 bases outside the gene matches. Germline CDR1 and CDR2: SQVTM and ANQGSEA. The CDR3 consists of 14 residues. CDR3 DNA sequence: TGCAGCGTTGGACTAGAGACAGGGGTGTTCGAGCAGTACTTC. Its translation: CSVGLETGVFEQYF.

This clonotype has a handful of counts. This chain uses TRBV9 with TRBJ2-5; weak D call: TRBD2 (5 bases). The CDR3 is 13 amino acids. The germline gives CDR1 SGDLS, CDR2 YYNGEE. V was trimmed by 4 bases and J by 7 bases, leaving 14 bases between them. The CDR3 bases are TGTGCCAGCAGCAGGACTGTCAGAGGGACCCAGTACTTC. This encodes CASSRTVRGTQYF.

V usage is TRBV2 and J usage is TRBJ1-4; weak D call: TRBD1 (6 bases). V dropped 3 bases and J dropped 8 bases, with 22 bases sitting between them. From germline, CDR1 is SNHLY and CDR2 FYNNEI. The length of the CDR3 is 17 residues. This chain's CDR3 is CASSDQTGRGKDEKLFF. Written as DNA, the CDR3 is TGTGCCAGCAGTGACCAAACAGGGAGGGGTAAGGACGAAAAACTGTTTTTT.

A few counts support this clonotype. The chain links TRBV4-3 to TRBJ2-7, with unresolved D. Trimming stripped 0 bases from V and 2 bases from J, with 14 bases between. Germline CDR1 is LGHNA and CDR2 is YSLEER. This CDR3 comprises 16 residues. The CDR3 DNA is TGCGCCAGCAGCCAAGATCGTACGGAGATCCCCTACGAGCAGTACTTC. As protein: CASSQDRTEIPYEQYF.

The chain links TRBV25-1 to TRBJ2-3, with a weak D call TRBD2 (6 bases). This CDR3 spans 12 amino acids. CDR1 MGHDK and CDR2 SYGVNS come from the germline V gene. Trimming stripped 6 bases from V and 5 bases from J, with 9 bases between. In DNA, the CDR3 is TGTGCCAGCAGGCGGGATGAAGATACGCAGTATTTT. It yields the protein CASRRDEDTQYF.

CDR3 region: CASSRGPSYEQYF. The CDR3 DNA is TGTGCCAGCAGTCGGGGTCCCTCCTACGAGCAGTACTTC. V and J are TRBV7-9 and TRBJ2-7, with D perhaps matching TRBD2 (5 bases). The CDR3 consists of 13 residues. Trimming removed 6 bases from V and 0 bases from J, with 9 bases in between. Germline V gene data show CDR1 as SEHNR and CDR2 as FQNEAQ (reference sequence).

The rearrangement joins TRBV2 to TRBJ2-7, with D unresolved. The germline V gene encodes CDR1 SNHLY and CDR2 FYNNEI. Trimming removed 8 bases at V and 0 bases at J, with 17 bases between. The CDR3 covers 15 residues. The CDR3 region is CASAQAPVSSYEQYF. The CDR3 region has the DNA TGTGCCAGCGCGCAGGCTCCTGTTAGCTCCTACGAGCAGTACTTC.

The table lists this clonotype with a few counts. V and J are TRBV12-3 or TRBV12-4 and TRBJ1-1; TRBD1 might be the D (6 bases). The V and J ends lost 6 bases and 0 bases respectively, with 14 bases between them. This CDR3 has 15 amino acids. The CDR3 nucleotides read TGTGCCAGCAGCCCCTGGGGGGCCATGAACACTGAAGCTTTCTTT. Amino acid sequence: CASSPWGAMNTEAFF.

The J gene is TRBJ1-1, the V gene TRBV30; the D is unclear. The CDR3 totals 13 residues. Trimming stripped 0 bases from V and 4 bases from J, with 9 bases between. Germline V gene lookup returns CDR1 GTSNPN and CDR2 SVGIG (reference sequence). In DNA form, the CDR3 reads TGTGCCTGGAGTGTATCTGTTACCACTGAAGCTTTCTTT. Encoded protein: CAWSVSVTTEAFF. Full variable domain (remainder filled in from reference TRBV30 and TRBJ1-1): SQTIHQWPATLVQPVGSPLSLECTVEGTSNPNLYWYRQAAGRGLQLLFYSVGIGQISSEVPQNLSASRPQDRQFILSSKKLLLSDSGFYLCAWSVSVTTEAFFGQGTRLTVV.

The V call is TRBV7-3, the J call TRBJ2-2, with TRBD2 matching over 8 bases. The V and J ends lost 9 bases and 7 bases, in that order; junction bases with no gene match: 7. The CDR3 runs to 13 residues. Looked up from germline, CDR1 is SGHTA and CDR2 is FQGTGA. CDR3 sequence reads: CASREGRGGELFF. The CDR3 coding sequence is TGTGCCAGTCGGGAGGGCCGAGGCGGGGAGCTGTTTTTT.

This clonotype came up many times. The J gene is TRBJ1-2, the V gene TRBV4-2, with no clear D. V lost 3 bases and J 3 bases, leaving 11 bases between the germline ends. Germline V CDR1 and CDR2: LGHNA, YNFKEQ. The CDR3 contains 14 residues. Here the CDR3 DNA reads TGTGCCAGCAGCCAGGTGGGTCGGGACTATGGCTACACCTTC. This gives the protein CASSQVGRDYGYTF.

The chain combines TRBV11-2 with TRBJ2-7; D is perhaps TRBD2 (6 bases). V was cut by 1 base and J by 3 bases, with 10 bases left in between. The germline V gene encodes CDR1 SGHAT and CDR2 FQNNGV. CDR3 size: 14 residues. CDR3 protein: CASSLAGGVYEQYF. For the CDR3, the DNA is TGTGCCAGCAGCTTAGCGGGCGGGGTCTACGAGCAGTACTTC. The whole variable domain, filled in from reference TRBV11-2 and TRBJ2-7, reads EAGVAQSPRYKIIEKRQSVAFWCNPISGHATLYWYQQILGQGPKLLIQFQNNGVVDDSQLPKDRFSAERLKGVDSTLKIQPAKLEDSAVYLCASSLAGGVYEQYFGPGTRLTVT.

This clonotype was detected many times. The rearrangement uses TRBV19 and TRBJ1-5; D is undetermined. V dropped 3 bases and J dropped 5 bases, with 11 bases sitting between them. The CDR3 has 14 amino acids. Germline V gene data show CDR1 as LNHDA and CDR2 as SQIVND (reference sequence). CDR3: CASSMDGAYQPQHF. DNA of the CDR3: TGTGCCAGTAGTATGGACGGAGCGTATCAGCCCCAGCATTTT.

The chain carries TRBV12-3 or TRBV12-4 and TRBJ2-2; 7 bases are a match to TRBD2. CDR3 length: 12 amino acids. The V segment lost 7 bases and the J segment 4 bases; nucleotides outside the gene matches: 0. CDR3: CASTSGTGELFF. In DNA form, the CDR3 reads TGTGCCAGCACTAGCGGCACCGGGGAGCTGTTTTTT.

This clonotype has only a few counts. The chain uses TRBV7-2 and TRBJ1-3, with no clear D. V lost 6 bases to trimming and J lost 0 bases, with 6 bases between them. Per the germline V gene, CDR1 is SGHTA and CDR2 is FQGNSA. This CDR3 is built from 13 residues. The CDR3 here is CASSRTSGNTIYF. Written as DNA, the CDR3 is TGTGCCAGCAGTCGTACCTCTGGAAACACCATATATTTT.

The chain has TRBV7-6 and TRBJ2-5, with D possibly matching TRBD1 (5 bases). V gave up 5 bases and J gave up 4 bases, with 14 bases separating them. The CDR3 length is 14 residues. Germline V CDR1 and CDR2: SGHVS, FNYEAQ. The CDR3 DNA reads as TGTGCCAGCAGCCTGACAGAGGAAGGAGAGACCCAGTACTTC. This encodes CASSLTEEGETQYF.

A single count supports this clonotype. At one of its ends the junction is not consistent with the germline gene, which may arise from a read error. The gene calls are TRBV14 and TRBJ2-2; unclear D gene. The CDR3 covers 20 residues. Germline values: CDR1 SGHDN, CDR2 FVKESK. CDR3 DNA: TGTGCCGGCAGCCGTACGAATTCGGGTTTAGAAAGCCTGAACACCGGGGAGCTGTTTTTT. Its protein product is CAGSRTNSGLESLNTGELFF.